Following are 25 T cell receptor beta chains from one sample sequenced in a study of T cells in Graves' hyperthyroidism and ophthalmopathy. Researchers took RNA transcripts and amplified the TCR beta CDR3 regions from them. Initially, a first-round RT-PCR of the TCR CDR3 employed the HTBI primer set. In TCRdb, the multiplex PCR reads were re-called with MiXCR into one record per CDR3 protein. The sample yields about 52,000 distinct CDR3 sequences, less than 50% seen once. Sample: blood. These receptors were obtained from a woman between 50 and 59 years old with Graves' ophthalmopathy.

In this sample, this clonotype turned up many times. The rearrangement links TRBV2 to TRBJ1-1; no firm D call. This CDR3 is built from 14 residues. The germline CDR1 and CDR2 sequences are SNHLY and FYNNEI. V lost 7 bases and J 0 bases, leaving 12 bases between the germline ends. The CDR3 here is CASTAGSVNTEAFF. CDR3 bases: TGTGCCAGCACCGCGGGCTCAGTGAACACTGAAGCTTTCTTT.

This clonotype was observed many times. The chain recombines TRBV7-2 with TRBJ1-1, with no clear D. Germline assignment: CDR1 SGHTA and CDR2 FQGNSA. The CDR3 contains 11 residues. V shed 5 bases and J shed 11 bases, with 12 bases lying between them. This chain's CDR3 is CASSPRWGAFF. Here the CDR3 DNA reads TGTGCCAGCAGCCCTCGCTGGGGTGCTTTCTTT.

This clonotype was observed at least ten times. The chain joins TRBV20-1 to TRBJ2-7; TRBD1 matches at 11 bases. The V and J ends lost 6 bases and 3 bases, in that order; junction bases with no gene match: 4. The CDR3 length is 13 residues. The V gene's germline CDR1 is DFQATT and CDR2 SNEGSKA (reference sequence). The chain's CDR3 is CSATGTGGYEQYF. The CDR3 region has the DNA TGCAGTGCAACCGGGACAGGGGGCTACGAGCAGTACTTC.

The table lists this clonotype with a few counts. CDR3 amino acids: CASGPRGSPNEKLFF. The CDR3 DNA sequence: TGTGCCAGCGGACCCCGGGGTTCGCCTAATGAAAAACTGTTTTTT. The V call is TRBV5-5, the J call TRBJ1-4; D is unresolved. The germline gives CDR1 SGHKS, CDR2 YYEKEE (reference sequence). V lost 7 bases, J lost 3 bases, and 16 bases lay in between. This CDR3 has 15 residues.

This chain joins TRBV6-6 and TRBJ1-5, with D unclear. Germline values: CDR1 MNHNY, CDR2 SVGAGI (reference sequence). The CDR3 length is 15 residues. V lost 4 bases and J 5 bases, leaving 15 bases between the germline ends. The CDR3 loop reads CASSWAWPYDQPQHF. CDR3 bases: TGTGCCAGCAGTTGGGCTTGGCCGTACGATCAGCCCCAGCATTTT.

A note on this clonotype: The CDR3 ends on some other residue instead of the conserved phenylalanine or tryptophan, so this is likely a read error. Written as DNA, the CDR3 is TGCAGTACTAGATATCTTGGAGATACGCAGTATTCT. This codes for CSTRYLGDTQYS. The rearrangement links TRBV20-1 to TRBJ2-3, with a weak D call TRBD2 (5 bases). The CDR3 runs to 12 residues. Germline V CDR1 and CDR2: DFQATT, SNEGSKA (reference sequence).

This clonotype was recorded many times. Written as DNA, the CDR3 is TGTGCCAGCAGCTTTGCCGTCCTGGCAGATACGCAGTATTTT. This codes for CASSFAVLADTQYF. J is TRBJ2-3 and V is TRBV7-9; D gene unclear. Per germline, CDR1 SEHNR and CDR2 FQNEAQ (reference sequence). V was clipped by 3 bases and J by 4 bases, with 11 bases between them. CDR3 size: 14 residues.

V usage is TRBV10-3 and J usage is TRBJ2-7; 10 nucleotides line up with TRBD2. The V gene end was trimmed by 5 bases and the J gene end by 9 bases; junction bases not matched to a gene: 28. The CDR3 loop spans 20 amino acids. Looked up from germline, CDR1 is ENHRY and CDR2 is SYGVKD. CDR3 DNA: TGTGCCATCAGTCTAGCGGGAGCGGCAACCGGGACGGCGACGCTGGAGGGGCAGTACTTC. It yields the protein CAISLAGAATGTATLEGQYF.

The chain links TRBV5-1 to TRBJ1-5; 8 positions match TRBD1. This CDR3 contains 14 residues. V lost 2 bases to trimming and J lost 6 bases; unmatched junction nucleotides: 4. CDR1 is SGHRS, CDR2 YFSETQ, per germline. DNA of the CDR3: TGCGCCAGCAGCTTCACAGGGGGTGGTCAGCCCCAGCATTTT. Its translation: CASSFTGGGQPQHF.

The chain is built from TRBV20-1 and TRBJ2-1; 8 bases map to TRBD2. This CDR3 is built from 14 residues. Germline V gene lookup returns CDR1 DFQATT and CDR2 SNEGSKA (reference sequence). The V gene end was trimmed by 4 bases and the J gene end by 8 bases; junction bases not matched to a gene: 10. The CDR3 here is CSAIGTRVDDEQFF. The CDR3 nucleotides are TGCAGTGCTATTGGGACTAGGGTCGACGATGAGCAGTTCTTC.

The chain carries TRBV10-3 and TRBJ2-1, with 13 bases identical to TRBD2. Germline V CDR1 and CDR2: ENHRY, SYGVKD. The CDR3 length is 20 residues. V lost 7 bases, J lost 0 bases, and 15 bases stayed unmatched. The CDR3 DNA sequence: TGTGCCATCACCACACATAGGACTAGCGGGAGTTACAGCTCCTACAATGAGCAGTTCTTC. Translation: CAITTHRTSGSYSSYNEQFF.

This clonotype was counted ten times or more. CDR3 DNA: TGTGCCAGCAGCCCGCCCCGGGCCCGAGAGACCCAGTACTTC. Its protein product is CASSPPRARETQYF. V gene TRBV11-3 combines with J gene TRBJ2-5; D not resolved. The CDR3 is 14 residues long. Germline lookup yields CDR1 SGHNT and CDR2 YENEEA. Deletions cut 5 bases from V and 4 bases from J, with 14 bases between.

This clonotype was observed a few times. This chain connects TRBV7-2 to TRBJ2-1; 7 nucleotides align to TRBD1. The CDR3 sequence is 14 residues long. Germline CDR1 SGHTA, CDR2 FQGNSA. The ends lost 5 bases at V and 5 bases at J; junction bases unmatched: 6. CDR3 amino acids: CASSTWTGNNEQFF. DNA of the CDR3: TGTGCCAGCAGCACTTGGACAGGAAACAATGAGCAGTTCTTC.

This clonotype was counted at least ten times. CDR3 in DNA: TGTGCCAGTAGTATGGGCTTTACGAGTTCTCTCTATGGCTACACCTTC. Its translation is CASSMGFTSSLYGYTF. V usage is TRBV19 and J usage is TRBJ1-2; no clear D gene. Germline V gene lookup returns CDR1 LNHDA and CDR2 SQIVND (reference sequence). The CDR3 loop spans 16 amino acids. V gave up 3 bases and J gave up 4 bases, with 18 bases separating them.

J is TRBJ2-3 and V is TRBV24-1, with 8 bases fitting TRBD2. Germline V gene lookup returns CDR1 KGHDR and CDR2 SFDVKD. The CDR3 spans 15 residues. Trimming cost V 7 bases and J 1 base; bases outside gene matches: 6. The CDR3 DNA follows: TGTGCCACCAGCCCGGGACTAGGTGGCACAGATACGCAGTATTTT. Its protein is CATSPGLGGTDTQYF.

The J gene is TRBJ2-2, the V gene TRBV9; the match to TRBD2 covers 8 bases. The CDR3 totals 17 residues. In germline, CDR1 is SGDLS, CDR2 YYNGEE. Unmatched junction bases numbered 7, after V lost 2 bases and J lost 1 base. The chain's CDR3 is CASSVLPGRENTGELFF. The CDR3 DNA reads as TGTGCCAGCAGCGTGTTGCCCGGGAGGGAGAACACCGGGGAGCTGTTTTTT.

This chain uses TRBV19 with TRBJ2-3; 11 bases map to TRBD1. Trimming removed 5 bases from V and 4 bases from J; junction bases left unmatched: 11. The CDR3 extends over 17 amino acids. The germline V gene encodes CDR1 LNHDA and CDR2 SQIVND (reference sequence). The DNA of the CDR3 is TGTGCCAGTAGTCCCTGGACAGGGGGCGAGATTCCAGATACGCAGTATTTT. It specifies CASSPWTGGEIPDTQYF.

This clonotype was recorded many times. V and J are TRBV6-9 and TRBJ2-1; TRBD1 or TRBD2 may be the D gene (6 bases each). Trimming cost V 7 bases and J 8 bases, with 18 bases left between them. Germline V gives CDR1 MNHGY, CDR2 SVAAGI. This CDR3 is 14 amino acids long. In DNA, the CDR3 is TGTGCCAGCACACCTAAGGGGGGTAGCTATGAGCAGTTCTTC. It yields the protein CASTPKGGSYEQFF.

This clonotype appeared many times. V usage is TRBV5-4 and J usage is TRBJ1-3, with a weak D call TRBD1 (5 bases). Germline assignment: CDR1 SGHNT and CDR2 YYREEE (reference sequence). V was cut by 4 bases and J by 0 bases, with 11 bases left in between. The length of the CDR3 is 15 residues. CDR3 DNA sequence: TGTGCCAGCAGCCCGGGACCTAGCTCTGGAAACACCATATATTTT. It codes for CASSPGPSSGNTIYF.

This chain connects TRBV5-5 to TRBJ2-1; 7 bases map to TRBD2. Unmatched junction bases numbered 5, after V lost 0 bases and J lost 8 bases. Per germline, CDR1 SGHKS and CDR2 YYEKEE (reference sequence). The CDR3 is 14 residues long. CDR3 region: CASSLVGGGHEQFF. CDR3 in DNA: TGTGCCAGCAGCTTGGTCGGGGGAGGGCATGAGCAGTTCTTC.

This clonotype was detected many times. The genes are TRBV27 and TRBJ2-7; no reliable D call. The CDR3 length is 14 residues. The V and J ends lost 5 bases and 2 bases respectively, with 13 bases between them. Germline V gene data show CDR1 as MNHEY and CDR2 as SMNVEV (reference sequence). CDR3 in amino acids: CASSIRVPPYEQYF. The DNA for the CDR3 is TGTGCCAGCAGTATCCGGGTACCCCCCTACGAGCAGTACTTC.

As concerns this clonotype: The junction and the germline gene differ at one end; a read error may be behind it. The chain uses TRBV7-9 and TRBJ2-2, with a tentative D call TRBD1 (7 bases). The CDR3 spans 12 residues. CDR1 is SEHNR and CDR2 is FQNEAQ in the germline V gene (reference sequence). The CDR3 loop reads CATLEGAGELLF. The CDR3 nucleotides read TGTGCCACCCTGGAGGGGGCCGGGGAGCTGCTTTTT.

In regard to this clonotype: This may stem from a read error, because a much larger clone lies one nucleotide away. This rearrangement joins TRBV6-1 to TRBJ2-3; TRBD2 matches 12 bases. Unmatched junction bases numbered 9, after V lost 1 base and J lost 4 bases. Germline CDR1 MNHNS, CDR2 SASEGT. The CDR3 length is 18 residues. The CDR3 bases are TGTGCCAGCAGTGAAGAGGCTAGCGGGGGGGCTAATGCAGATACGCAGTATTTT. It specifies CASSEEASGGANADTQYF.

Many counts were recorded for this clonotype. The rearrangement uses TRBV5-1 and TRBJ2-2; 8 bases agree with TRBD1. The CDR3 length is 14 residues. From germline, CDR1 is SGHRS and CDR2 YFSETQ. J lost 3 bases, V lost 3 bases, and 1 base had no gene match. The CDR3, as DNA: TGCGCCAGCAGCTCGGGACAGGACACCGGGGAGCTGTTTTTT. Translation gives CASSSGQDTGELFF.

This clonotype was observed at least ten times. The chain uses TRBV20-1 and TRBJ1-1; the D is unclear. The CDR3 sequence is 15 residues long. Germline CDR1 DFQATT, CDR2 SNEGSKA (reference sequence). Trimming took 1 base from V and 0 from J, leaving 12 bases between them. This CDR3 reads CSARAYGAVNTEAFF. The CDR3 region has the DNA TGCAGTGCTAGAGCCTACGGTGCGGTGAACACTGAAGCTTTCTTT.